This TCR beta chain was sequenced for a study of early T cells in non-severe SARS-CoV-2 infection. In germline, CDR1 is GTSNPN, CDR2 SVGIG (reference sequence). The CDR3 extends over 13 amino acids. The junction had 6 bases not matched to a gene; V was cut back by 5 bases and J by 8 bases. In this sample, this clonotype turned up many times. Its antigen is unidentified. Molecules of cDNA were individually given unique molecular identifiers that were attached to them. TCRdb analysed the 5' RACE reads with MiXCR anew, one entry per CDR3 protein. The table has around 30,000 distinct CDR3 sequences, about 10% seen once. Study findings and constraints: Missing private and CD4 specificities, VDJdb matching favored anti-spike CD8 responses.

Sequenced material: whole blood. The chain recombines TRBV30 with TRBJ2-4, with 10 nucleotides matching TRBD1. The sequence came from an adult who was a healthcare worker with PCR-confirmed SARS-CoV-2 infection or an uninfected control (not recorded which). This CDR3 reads CAWGTGTGDIQYF. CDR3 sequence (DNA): TGTGCCTGGGGAACCGGGACAGGGGACATTCAGTACTTC.